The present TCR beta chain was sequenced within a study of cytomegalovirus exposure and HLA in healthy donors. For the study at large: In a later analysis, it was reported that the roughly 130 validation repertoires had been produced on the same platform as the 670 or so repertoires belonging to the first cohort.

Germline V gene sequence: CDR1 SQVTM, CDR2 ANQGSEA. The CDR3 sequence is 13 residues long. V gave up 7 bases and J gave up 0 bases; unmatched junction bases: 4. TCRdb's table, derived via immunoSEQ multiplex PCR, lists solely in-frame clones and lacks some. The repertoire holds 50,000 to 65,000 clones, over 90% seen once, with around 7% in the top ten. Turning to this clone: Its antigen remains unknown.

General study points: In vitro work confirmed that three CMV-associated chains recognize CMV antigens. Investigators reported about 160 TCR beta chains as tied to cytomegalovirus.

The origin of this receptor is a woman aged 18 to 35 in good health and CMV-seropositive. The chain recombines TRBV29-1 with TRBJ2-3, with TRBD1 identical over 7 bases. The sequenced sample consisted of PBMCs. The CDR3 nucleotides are TGCAGCGCCTCCAGGGGGAGCACAGATACGCAGTATTTT. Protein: CSASRGSTDTQYF.